These 22 T cell receptor beta chains were sequenced from one sample in a study of T cell repertoires in cytomegalovirus infection (dated by TCRdb to the late 2010s). Instrument on record: Illumina HiSeq 1500. In-frame beta chains were kept once TCRdb had trimmed the public reads at Q25 with fastp and called clones with MiXCR. Each CDR3 protein appears once, grouped with its most common genes and DNA. A total of 300,000 or so distinct CDR3 sequences appear in this sample, roughly 23% of them only once. The top ten constitute about 14% of the sample. The sample taken for sequencing was PBMCs. Source of these receptors: a human donor in good health (CMV status not recorded). Some clones in this sample may be carry-over from other donors' samples.

This clonotype came up a few times. The chain has TRBV20-1 and TRBJ2-5; 8 positions match TRBD1. CDR3 length: 15 residues. Germline CDR1 DFQATT, CDR2 SNEGSKA (reference sequence). The V gene end was trimmed by 0 bases and the J gene end by 2 bases; junction bases not matched to a gene: 5. The CDR3 DNA sequence: TGCAGTGCTAGAGATTGGACAGGGCGACAAGAGACCCAGTACTTC. It encodes CSARDWTGRQETQYF.

V gene TRBV28 combines with J gene TRBJ2-7; 15 bases match TRBD2. This CDR3 region has 12 residues. The V gene end was trimmed by 4 bases and the J gene end by 13 bases; junction bases not matched to a gene: 2. Per germline, CDR1 MDHEN and CDR2 SYDVKM. The CDR3 DNA reads as TGTGCCAGCAGTTGGACTAGCGGGGGGGCCTACTTC. Translation: CASSWTSGGAYF.

This clonotype has more than one count but fewer than ten. The CDR3 loop is CASSSTGLAGGRRTHEQFF. DNA for the CDR3: TGCGCCAGCAGCTCAACGGGACTAGCGGGGGGGCGCCGTACCCATGAGCAGTTCTTC. The gene calls are TRBV5-1 and TRBJ2-1; 16 nucleotides match TRBD2. The CDR3 consists of 19 residues. Germline CDR1 SGHRS, CDR2 YFSETQ. J was trimmed by 8 bases and V by 3 bases; bases with no gene match: 14.

The rearrangement joins TRBV7-9 to TRBJ2-1; 7 bases line up with TRBD1. V gave up 3 bases and J gave up 4 bases; unmatched junction bases: 12. The CDR3 loop spans 17 amino acids. Germline assignment: CDR1 SEHNR and CDR2 FQNEAQ (reference sequence). The CDR3 spells CASSFPHRGTLYNEQFF. DNA for the CDR3: TGTGCCAGCAGCTTCCCACACAGGGGAACCCTTTACAATGAGCAGTTCTTC.

The chain links TRBV7-3 to TRBJ2-7; 11 nucleotides match TRBD1. Germline values: CDR1 SGHTA, CDR2 FQGTGA. Germline trimming cut 3 bases from V and 1 base from J; bases unmatched to any gene: 5. This CDR3 has 16 amino acids. CDR3 loop: CASSFLGQGASYEQYF. CDR3 coding DNA: TGTGCCAGCAGCTTTCTCGGACAGGGGGCTTCCTACGAGCAGTACTTC.

This clonotype came up a few times. CDR3 region: CASSLRYQGGPRGYTF. Here the CDR3 DNA reads TGTGCCAGCAGCTTACGTTATCAAGGGGGCCCTCGTGGCTACACCTTC. The chain couples TRBV11-2 to TRBJ1-2, with 7 bases lining up with TRBD1. The length of the CDR3 is 16 residues. Germline V gene data show CDR1 as SGHAT and CDR2 as FQNNGV. Trimming at V came to 2 bases and at J to 7 bases, leaving 13 bases not matched to a gene.

The chain carries TRBV20-1 and TRBJ2-1, with 9 nucleotides matching TRBD2. Germline V lookup: CDR1 DFQATT, CDR2 SNEGSKA (reference sequence). The CDR3 length is 15 residues. After removal of 0 bases from V and 9 bases from J, the junction contained 9 bases not matched to a gene. The CDR3, as DNA: TGCAGTGCTAGAGATCTGGTTAGCGGGAGAGCTGAGCAGTTCTTC. Protein: CSARDLVSGRAEQFF.

The rearrangement joins TRBV2 to TRBJ2-2, with D possibly matching TRBD1 (5 bases). The CDR3 consists of 15 residues. V was trimmed by 4 bases and J by 1 base, leaving 10 bases between them. CDR1 and CDR2 (germline): SNHLY, FYNNEI. The CDR3 reads CASSGTSLNTGELFF. The CDR3, as DNA: TGTGCCAGCAGTGGGACATCCTTGAACACCGGGGAGCTGTTTTTT.

This clonotype was counted a few times. The genes are TRBV28 and TRBJ1-3; D gene unclear. In germline, CDR1 is MDHEN, CDR2 SYDVKM. This CDR3 contains 14 residues. With 1 base removed from V and 1 base from J, the gap between germline ends came to 5 bases. Here the CDR3 DNA reads TGTGCCAGCAGTTTATACATATCTGGAAACACCATATATTTT. It codes for CASSLYISGNTIYF.

The rearrangement joins TRBV30 to TRBJ1-1; 7 bases line up with TRBD1. Germline lookup yields CDR1 GTSNPN and CDR2 SVGIG (reference sequence). With V trimmed by 5 bases and J by 5 bases, 8 bases remained unmatched. The CDR3 sequence is 13 residues long. The CDR3 reads CAWQTGTVTEAFF. The CDR3 DNA reads TGTGCCTGGCAGACCGGGACAGTGACTGAAGCTTTCTTT.

V and J are TRBV4-3 and TRBJ2-5; D gene unclear. CDR1 LGHNA and CDR2 YSLEER come from the germline V gene. Deletions cut 0 bases from V and 0 bases from J, with 8 bases between. This CDR3 is 15 amino acids long. CDR3 DNA: TGCGCCAGCAGCCAAGATTCGACCTACCAAGAGACCCAGTACTTC. Protein product: CASSQDSTYQETQYF.

This chain uses TRBV3-1 with TRBJ2-7; no clear D gene. Trimming removed 4 bases from V and 6 bases from J, with 10 bases in between. Per the germline V gene, CDR1 is LGHDT and CDR2 is YNNKEL (reference sequence). The CDR3 runs to 12 residues. CDR3 sequence reads: CASSPMGLEQYF. As DNA, the CDR3 is TGTGCCAGCAGCCCAATGGGCCTCGAGCAGTACTTC.

This clonotype came up many times. The rearrangement uses TRBV7-2 and TRBJ2-1; TRBD2 agrees at 10 bases. Germline lookup yields CDR1 SGHTA and CDR2 FQGNSA. CDR3 length equals 14 residues. The trim removed 6 bases at V and 4 bases at J, leaving 3 bases unmatched. CDR3 bases: TGTGCCAGCAGGGGAGCGGGAGGGTACAATGAGCAGTTCTTC. It yields the protein CASRGAGGYNEQFF.

There are a few counts of this clonotype. The rearrangement joins TRBV24-1 to TRBJ1-2, with TRBD1 matching over 9 bases. The ends lost 5 bases at V and 2 bases at J; junction bases unmatched: 2. The length of the CDR3 is 14 residues. Germline-derived CDR1 and CDR2 are KGHDR and SFDVKD. The CDR3 here is CATSVGTGNYGYTF. In DNA form, the CDR3 reads TGTGCCACCAGTGTCGGGACAGGGAACTATGGCTACACCTTC.

The gene calls are TRBV20-1 and TRBJ2-1, with TRBD1 matching over 8 bases. J gave up 5 bases and V 7 bases, and 7 bases lay outside the gene matches. The CDR3 covers 13 residues. From germline, CDR1 is DFQATT and CDR2 SNEGSKA (reference sequence). This chain's CDR3 is CSVPDRVDNEQFF. In DNA, the CDR3 is TGCAGTGTTCCGGACAGGGTGGACAATGAGCAGTTCTTC.

The chain is built from TRBV20-1 and TRBJ2-7, with D perhaps matching TRBD1 or TRBD2 (6 bases each). Germline V gene lookup returns CDR1 DFQATT and CDR2 SNEGSKA (reference sequence). Trimming pared 5 bases from V and 5 bases from J, leaving 13 bases between. The CDR3 length is 12 residues. In DNA, the CDR3 is TGCAGTGCTCCAGAGGGGGGAAACGAGCAGTACTTC. This translates into CSAPEGGNEQYF.

This chain connects TRBV20-1 to TRBJ2-2; TRBD2 matches 13 bases. The CDR3 contains 18 residues. Germline CDR1 DFQATT, CDR2 SNEGSKA (reference sequence). Trimming took 5 bases from V and 7 from J; bases not matched to a gene: 16. CDR3 sequence (DNA): TGCAGTGCTCCCAGTAGGTTGGGGACTAGCGGGACGTTCGGGGAGCTGTTTTTT. It codes for CSAPSRLGTSGTFGELFF.

This clonotype was counted only a few times. Here the CDR3 reads CASSSRLAGEETQYF. The DNA of the CDR3 is TGTGCCAGCAGTTCTCGACTAGCGGGAGAAGAGACCCAGTACTTC. V is TRBV7-2 and J is TRBJ2-5, with 12 nucleotides matching TRBD2. The CDR3 sequence is 15 residues long. Germline lookup yields CDR1 SGHTA and CDR2 FQGNSA. V lost 6 bases to trimming and J lost 3 bases; unmatched junction nucleotides: 5.

The V gene is TRBV24-1, the J gene TRBJ2-1, with a weak D call TRBD1 (6 bases). Germline CDR1 is KGHDR and CDR2 is SFDVKD. This CDR3 spans 16 amino acids. V was trimmed by 1 base and J by 4 bases, leaving 13 bases between them. In DNA, the CDR3 is TGTGCCACCAGTGATTTTGGACATGGGACATACAATGAGCAGTTCTTC. The encoded protein is CATSDFGHGTYNEQFF.

V is TRBV29-1 and J is TRBJ2-1; 7 bases align to TRBD1. Germline CDR1 reads SQVTM; CDR2 reads ANQGSEA. This CDR3 has 14 residues. The J segment lost 0 bases and the V segment lost 3 bases, leaving 2 bases of the junction unmatched. DNA for the CDR3: TGCAGCGTTGAGACAGGGCCCTCCTACAATGAGCAGTTCTTC. Protein: CSVETGPSYNEQFF.

The V call is TRBV15, the J call TRBJ2-7; TRBD1 matches 7 bases. J lost 0 bases, V lost 3 bases, and 2 bases had no gene match. The CDR3 contains 14 residues. Germline lookup yields CDR1 LNHNV and CDR2 YYDKDF (reference sequence). The CDR3: CATSSRQGSYEQYF. The CDR3 nucleotides are TGTGCCACCAGCAGTCGACAGGGCTCCTACGAGCAGTACTTC. The full variable domain, in which reference TRBV15 and TRBJ2-7 provide the parts outside the CDR3, is DAMVIQNPRYQVTQFGKPVTLSCSQTLNHNVMYWYQQKSSQAPKLLFHYYDKDFNNEADTPDNFQSRRPNTSFCFLDIRSPGLGDTAMYLCATSSRQGSYEQYFGPGTRLTVT.

The chain carries TRBV20-1 and TRBJ2-5; the match to TRBD2 covers 11 bases. CDR1 is DFQATT and CDR2 is SNEGSKA in the germline V gene (reference sequence). This CDR3 is 16 amino acids long. V lost 2 bases to trimming and J lost 4 bases; unmatched junction nucleotides: 9. DNA for the CDR3: TGCAGTGCTAGAACGCTAGCGGGGGGAGTCACAGAGACCCAGTACTTC. It specifies CSARTLAGGVTETQYF.